This record looks at one T cell receptor (beta chain) sequence and its context. With autoimmune disease history or systemic immunosuppression, patients were excluded. This sample is drawn from a study of OX40 agonist ivuxolimab in advanced cancers. Study in general: People who had prior anti-PD-1, anti-PD-L1 or anti-CTLA-4 therapy could take part, and around 39% had some.

Between the trimmed V and J ends, which lost 2 bases and 7 bases, there was a span of 14 bases. The CDR3 has 14 amino acids. Germline V gene lookup returns CDR1 SGHAT and CDR2 FQNNGV. Measured with immunoSEQ multiplex PCR; TCRdb has only the in-frame clones, and not every one. The sample includes fewer than 55,000 clones, 65% to 85% seen only once; the top ten take 6.8%. The source material was CD4+ or CD8+ T cells sorted from blood, sampled in a trial of the OX40 agonist ivuxolimab. J is TRBJ1-2 and V is TRBV11-2; unclear D gene. This TCR was sampled from an adult with an advanced solid tumor such as melanoma, head and neck, liver or kidney cancer. CDR3: CASSLRLSYGGYTF. CDR3 bases: TGTGCCAGCAGCTTACGCTTGTCCTATGGTGGCTACACCTTC.